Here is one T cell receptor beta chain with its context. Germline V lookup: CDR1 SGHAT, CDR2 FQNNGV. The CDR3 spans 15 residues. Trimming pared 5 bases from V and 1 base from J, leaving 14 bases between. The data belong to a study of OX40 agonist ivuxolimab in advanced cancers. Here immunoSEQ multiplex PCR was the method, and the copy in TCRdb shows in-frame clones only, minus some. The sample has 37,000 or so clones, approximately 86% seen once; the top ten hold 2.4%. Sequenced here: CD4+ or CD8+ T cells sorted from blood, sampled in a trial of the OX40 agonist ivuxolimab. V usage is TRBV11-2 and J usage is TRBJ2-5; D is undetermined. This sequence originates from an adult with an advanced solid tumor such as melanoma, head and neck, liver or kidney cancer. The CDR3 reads CASSPETRGQETQYF. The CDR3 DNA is TGTGCCAGCAGCCCGGAAACAAGAGGCCAAGAGACCCAGTACTTC.